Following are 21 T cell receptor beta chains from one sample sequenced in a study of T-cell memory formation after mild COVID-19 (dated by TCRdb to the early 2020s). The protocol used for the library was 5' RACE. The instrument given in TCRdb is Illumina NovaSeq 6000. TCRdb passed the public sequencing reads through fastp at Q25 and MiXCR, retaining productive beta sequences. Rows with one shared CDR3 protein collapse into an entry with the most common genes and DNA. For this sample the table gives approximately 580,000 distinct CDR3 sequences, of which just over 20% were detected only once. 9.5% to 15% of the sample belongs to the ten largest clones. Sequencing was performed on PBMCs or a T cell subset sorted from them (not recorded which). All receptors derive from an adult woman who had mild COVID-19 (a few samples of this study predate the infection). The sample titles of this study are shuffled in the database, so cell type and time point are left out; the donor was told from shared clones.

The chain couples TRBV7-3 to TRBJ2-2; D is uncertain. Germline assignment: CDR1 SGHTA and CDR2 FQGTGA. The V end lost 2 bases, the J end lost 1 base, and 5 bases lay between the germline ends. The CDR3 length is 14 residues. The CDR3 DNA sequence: TGTGCCAGCAGCTTATTTGTGAACACCGGGGAGCTGTTTTTT. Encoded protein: CASSLFVNTGELFF.

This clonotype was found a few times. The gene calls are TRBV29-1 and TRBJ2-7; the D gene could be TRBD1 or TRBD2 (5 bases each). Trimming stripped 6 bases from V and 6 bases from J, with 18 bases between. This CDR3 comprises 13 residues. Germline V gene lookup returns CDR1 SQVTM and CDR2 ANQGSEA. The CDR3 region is CSVRELGRGEQYF. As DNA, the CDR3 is TGCAGCGTAAGAGAACTAGGTAGGGGCGAGCAGTACTTC.

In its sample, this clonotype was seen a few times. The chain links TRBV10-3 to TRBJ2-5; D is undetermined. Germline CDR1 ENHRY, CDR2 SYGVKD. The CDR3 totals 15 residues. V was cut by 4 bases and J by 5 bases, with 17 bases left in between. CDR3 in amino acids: CAISGGDTVWETQYF. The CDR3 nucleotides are TGTGCCATCAGTGGAGGCGATACAGTCTGGGAGACCCAGTACTTC.

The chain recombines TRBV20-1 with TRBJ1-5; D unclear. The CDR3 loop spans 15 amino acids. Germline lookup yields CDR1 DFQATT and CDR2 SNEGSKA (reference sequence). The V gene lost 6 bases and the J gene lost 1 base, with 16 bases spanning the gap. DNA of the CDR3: TGCAGTGCACCGTCGAAGGGTGGGAGCAATCAGCCCCAGCATTTT. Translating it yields CSAPSKGGSNQPQHF.

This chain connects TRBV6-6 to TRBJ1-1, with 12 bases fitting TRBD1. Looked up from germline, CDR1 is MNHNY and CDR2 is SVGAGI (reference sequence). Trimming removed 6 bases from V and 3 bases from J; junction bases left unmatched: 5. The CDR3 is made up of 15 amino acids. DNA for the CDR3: TGTGCCAGCAGACAGGGACAGGGGGCTTACACTGAAGCTTTCTTT. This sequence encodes CASRQGQGAYTEAFF.

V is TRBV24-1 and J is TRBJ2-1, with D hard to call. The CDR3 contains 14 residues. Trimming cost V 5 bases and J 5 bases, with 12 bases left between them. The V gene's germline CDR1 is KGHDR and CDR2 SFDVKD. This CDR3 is CATSGVLSNNEQFF. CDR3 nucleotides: TGTGCCACCAGTGGGGTTTTGTCGAACAATGAGCAGTTCTTC.

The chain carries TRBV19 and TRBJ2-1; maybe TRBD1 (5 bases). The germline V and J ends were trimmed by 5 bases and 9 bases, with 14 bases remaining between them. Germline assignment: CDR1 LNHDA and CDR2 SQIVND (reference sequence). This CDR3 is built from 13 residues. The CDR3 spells CASSPAGYREQFF. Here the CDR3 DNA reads TGTGCCAGTAGTCCCGCAGGGTATCGTGAGCAGTTCTTC.

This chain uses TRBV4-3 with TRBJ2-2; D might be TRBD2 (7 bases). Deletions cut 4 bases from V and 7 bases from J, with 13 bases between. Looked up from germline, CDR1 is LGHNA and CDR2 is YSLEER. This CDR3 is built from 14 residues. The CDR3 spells CASSPWGGLGELFF. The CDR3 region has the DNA TGCGCCAGCAGCCCTTGGGGGGGGCTCGGGGAGCTGTTTTTT.

The CDR3 DNA reads as TGTGCCAGCACCCAGGACAGGGTCTCCTACGAGCAGTACTTC. It translates to CASTQDRVSYEQYF. The chain couples TRBV2 to TRBJ2-7, with 8 positions matching TRBD1. This CDR3 spans 14 amino acids. Looked up from germline, CDR1 is SNHLY and CDR2 is FYNNEI. Trimming took 7 bases from V and 0 from J; bases not matched to a gene: 5.

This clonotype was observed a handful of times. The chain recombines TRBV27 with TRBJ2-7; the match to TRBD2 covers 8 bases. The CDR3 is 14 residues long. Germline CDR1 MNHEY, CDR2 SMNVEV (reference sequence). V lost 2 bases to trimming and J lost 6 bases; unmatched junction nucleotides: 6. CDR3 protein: CASSLVAGIREQYF. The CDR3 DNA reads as TGTGCCAGCAGTTTAGTAGCGGGAATACGCGAGCAGTACTTC.

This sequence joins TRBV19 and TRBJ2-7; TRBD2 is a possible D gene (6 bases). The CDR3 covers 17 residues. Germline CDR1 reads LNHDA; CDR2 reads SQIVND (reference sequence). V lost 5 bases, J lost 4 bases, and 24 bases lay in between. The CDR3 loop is CASSRSWWGEMNYEQYF. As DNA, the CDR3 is TGTGCCAGTAGTCGATCCTGGTGGGGGGAAATGAATTACGAGCAGTACTTC.

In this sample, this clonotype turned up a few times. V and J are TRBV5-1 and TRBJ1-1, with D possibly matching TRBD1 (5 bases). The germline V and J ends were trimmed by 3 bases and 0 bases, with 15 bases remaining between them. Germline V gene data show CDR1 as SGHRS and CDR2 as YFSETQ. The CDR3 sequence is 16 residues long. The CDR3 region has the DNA TGCGCCAGCAGCTCTGACGACGGGGGGATGAACACTGAAGCTTTCTTT. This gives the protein CASSSDDGGMNTEAFF.

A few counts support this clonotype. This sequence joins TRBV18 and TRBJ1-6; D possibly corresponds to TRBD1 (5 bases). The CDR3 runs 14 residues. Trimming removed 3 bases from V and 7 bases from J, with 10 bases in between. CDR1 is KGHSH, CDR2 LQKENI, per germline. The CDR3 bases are TGTGCCAGCTCACCCGGGGCAGACAATTCACCCCTCCACTTT. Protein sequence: CASSPGADNSPLHF.

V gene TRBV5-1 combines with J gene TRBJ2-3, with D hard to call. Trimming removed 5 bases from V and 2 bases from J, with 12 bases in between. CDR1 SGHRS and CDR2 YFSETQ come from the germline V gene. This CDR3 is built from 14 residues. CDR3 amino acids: CASSKSRYTDTQYF. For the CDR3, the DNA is TGCGCCAGCAGTAAGTCGAGATACACAGATACGCAGTATTTT.

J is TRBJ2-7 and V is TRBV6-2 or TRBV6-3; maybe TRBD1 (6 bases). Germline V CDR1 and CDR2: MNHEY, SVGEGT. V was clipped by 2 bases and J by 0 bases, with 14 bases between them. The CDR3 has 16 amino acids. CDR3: CASSYGDRRSSYEQYF. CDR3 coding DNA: TGTGCCAGCAGTTACGGCGACAGGCGATCCTCCTACGAGCAGTACTTC.

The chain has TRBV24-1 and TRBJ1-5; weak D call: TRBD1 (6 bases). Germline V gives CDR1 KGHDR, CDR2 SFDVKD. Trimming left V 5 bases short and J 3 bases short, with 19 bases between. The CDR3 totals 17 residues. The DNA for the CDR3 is TGTGCCACCAGTGGCCGGGGTCTTAGGGGGATCAATCAGCCCCAGCATTTT. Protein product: CATSGRGLRGINQPQHF.

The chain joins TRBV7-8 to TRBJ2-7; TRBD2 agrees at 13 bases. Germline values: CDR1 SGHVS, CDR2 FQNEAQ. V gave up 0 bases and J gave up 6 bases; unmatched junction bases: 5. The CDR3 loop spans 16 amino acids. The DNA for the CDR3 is TGTGCCAGCAGCTTAGCCGGGACTAGCGGGAAGGTCGAGCAGTACTTC. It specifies CASSLAGTSGKVEQYF.

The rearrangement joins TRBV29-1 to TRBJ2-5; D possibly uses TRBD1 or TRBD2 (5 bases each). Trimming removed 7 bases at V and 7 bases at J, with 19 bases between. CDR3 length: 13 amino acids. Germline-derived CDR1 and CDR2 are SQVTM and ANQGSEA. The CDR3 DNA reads TGCAGCGGTGCCGGGACGTCGGCTGGGACCCAGTACTTC. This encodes CSGAGTSAGTQYF.

CDR3 DNA sequence: TGTGCCAGCAGTGGACGACTAGCGGCAAATGAGCAGTTCTTC. The encoded protein is CASSGRLAANEQFF. The V gene is TRBV6-5, the J gene TRBJ2-1, with TRBD2 matching over 9 bases. The CDR3 covers 14 residues. J lost 7 bases, V lost 5 bases, and 6 bases had no gene match. The germline V gene encodes CDR1 MNHEY and CDR2 SVGAGI.

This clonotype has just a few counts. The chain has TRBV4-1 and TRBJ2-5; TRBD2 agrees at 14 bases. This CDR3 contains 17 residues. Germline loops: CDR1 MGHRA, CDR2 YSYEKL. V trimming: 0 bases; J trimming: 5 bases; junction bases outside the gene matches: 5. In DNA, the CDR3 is TGCGCCAGCAGCCAAGAAGGGACTAGCGGGGGCCGGGAGACCCAGTACTTC. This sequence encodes CASSQEGTSGGRETQYF.

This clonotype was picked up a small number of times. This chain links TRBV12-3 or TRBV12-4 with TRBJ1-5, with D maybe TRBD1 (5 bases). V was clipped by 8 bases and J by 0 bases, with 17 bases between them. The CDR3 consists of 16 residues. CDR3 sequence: CASSRDPGYSNQPQHF. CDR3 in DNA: TGTGCCAGCTCCCGTGATCCAGGGTATAGCAATCAGCCCCAGCATTTT.